These 3 T cell receptor beta chains share one sample of origin, sequenced in a study of CD8 T cells in ankylosing spondylitis. TCRdb independently ran MiXCR on the 5' RACE reads; one entry per CDR3 protein. The sample has 200,000 to 300,000 distinct CDR3 sequences, over 9.5% seen once. The sequenced material came from blood, either unsorted or a sorted T cell fraction (not recorded which). The source is a male donor with ankylosing spondylitis or in good health (not recorded which).

This clonotype occurred many times. In DNA, the CDR3 is TGTGCCAGCAGTGACGGACAGGGCGACAATGAGCAGTTCTTC. This gives the protein CASSDGQGDNEQFF. The rearrangement links TRBV2 to TRBJ2-1; 8 nucleotides agree with TRBD1. From germline, CDR1 is SNHLY and CDR2 FYNNEI. V dropped 3 bases and J dropped 5; count of bases not matched to a gene: 3. The length of the CDR3 is 14 residues.

The sample holds many counts of this clonotype. V gene TRBV7-9 combines with J gene TRBJ2-3; TRBD2 is a possible D gene (5 bases). CDR1 SEHNR and CDR2 FQNEAQ come from the germline V gene (reference sequence). The V gene lost 11 bases and the J gene lost 4 bases, with 7 bases spanning the gap. The CDR3 covers 10 residues. CDR3: CACGSDTQYF. In DNA form, the CDR3 reads TGTGCCTGCGGGTCAGATACGCAGTATTTT.

Many counts were recorded for this clonotype. V usage is TRBV5-1 and J usage is TRBJ2-7, with TRBD1 matching 7 bases. J gave up 1 base and V 3 bases, and 7 bases lay outside the gene matches. This CDR3 has 15 amino acids. Germline CDR1 is SGHRS and CDR2 is YFSETQ. DNA for the CDR3: TGCGCCAGCAGCTCTATGACAGGGATATCCTACGAGCAGTACTTC. As protein: CASSSMTGISYEQYF.